The rows below give T cell receptor beta chains drawn from one sample of a study of Ad26.COV2.S vaccination and SARS-CoV-2 variants. The table came from immunoSEQ multiplex PCR; TCRdb's copy has only in-frame clones and leaves some out. The sample lists fewer than 400,000 clones; roughly 84% were seen once. Material: peripheral blood, obtained in a trial of Ad26.COV2.S vaccine versus placebo. The receptors were sampled from a person between 18 and 59 years old who received the Ad26.COV2.S COVID-19 vaccine or a placebo. Each CDR3 is given with its conserved first and last residue. A D gene is named only where the DNA matches it firmly. Clone sizes are given selectively: once, few, many, or a class where the clone is expanded.

clone_size	d_call	v_call	j_call	cdr3_aa	cdr3_nt
NA	NA	TRBV9	TRBJ2-3	CASSVTMGGTEDTQYF	TGTGCCAGCAGCGTAACAATGGGCGGGACAGAAGATACGCAGTATTTT
many	NA	TRBV29-1	TRBJ1-3	CSVPGGGDTIYF	TGCAGCGTTCCTGGAGGTGGGGACACCATATATTTT
NA	NA	TRBV19	TRBJ1-3	CASSIENPGNTIYF	TGTGCCAGTAGTATAGAGAACCCCGGAAACACCATATATTTT
NA	NA	TRBV4-1	TRBJ1-1	CASSPRYGLMNTEAFF	TGCGCCAGCAGCCCCCGTTACGGACTCATGAACACTGAAGCTTTCTTT
NA	NA	TRBV4-1	TRBJ1-1	CASSQFKGASTEAFF	TGCGCCAGCAGCCAATTTAAGGGTGCGTCCACTGAAGCTTTCTTT
NA	NA	TRBV18	TRBJ2-5	CASSPPRPLIETQYF	TGTGCCAGCTCACCACCGAGACCCCTTATAGAGACCCAGTACTTC
NA	NA	TRBV29-1	TRBJ2-3	CSVESGGHTDTQYF	TGCAGCGTTGAATCCGGGGGACACACAGATACGCAGTATTTT
NA	NA	TRBV19	TRBJ1-6	CASNLRSGNSPLHF	TGTGCCAGTAACTTGAGGTCAGGGAATTCACCCCTCCACTTT
NA	TRBD2	TRBV5-4	TRBJ2-5	CASKAGGQETQYF	TGTGCCAGCAAGGCGGGGGGGCAAGAGACCCAGTACTTC
NA	TRBD2	TRBV5-4	TRBJ2-3	CASSPGLAGGGRGSTDTQYF	TGTGCCAGCAGCCCGGGACTAGCGGGGGGAGGTAGGGGTAGCACAGATACGCAGTATTTT
NA	NA	TRBV7-9	TRBJ1-1	CASSQRTENTEAFF	TGTGCCAGCAGCCAGAGGACGGAGAACACTGAAGCTTTCTTT
once	NA	TRBV27	TRBJ2-7	CASSLGESYEQYF	TGTGCCAGCAGTTTAGGAGAAAGCTACGAGCAGTACTTC
NA	NA	TRBV6-5	TRBJ1-3	CASSYSSRSGNTIYF	TGTGCCAGCAGTTACTCGAGTAGATCTGGAAACACCATATATTTT